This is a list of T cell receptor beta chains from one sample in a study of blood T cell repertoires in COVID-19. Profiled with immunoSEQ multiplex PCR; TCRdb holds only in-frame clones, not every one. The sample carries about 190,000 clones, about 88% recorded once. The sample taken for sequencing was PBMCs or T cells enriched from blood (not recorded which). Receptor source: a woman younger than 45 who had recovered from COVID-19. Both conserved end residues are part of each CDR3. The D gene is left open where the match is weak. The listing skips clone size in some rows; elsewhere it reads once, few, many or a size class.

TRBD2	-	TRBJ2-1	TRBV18	TGTGCCAGCTCACCACGGACTAGCGGGGGGGGCAATGAGCAGTTCTTC	CASSPRTSGGGNEQFF
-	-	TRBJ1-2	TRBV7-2	TGTGCCAGCAGCTTAGGGGCAGGCCGCTATGGCTACACCTTC	CASSLGAGRYGYTF
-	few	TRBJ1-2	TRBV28	TGTGCCAGCAGTTTTTGGGGAGGTCTTAACTATGGCTACACCTTC	CASSFWGGLNYGYTF
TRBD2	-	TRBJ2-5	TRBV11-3	TGTGCCAGCAGCTCCGGCCGGGGACTAGCGGGGAAGACCCAGTACTTC	CASSSGRGLAGKTQYF
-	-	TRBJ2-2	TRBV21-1	TGTGCCAGCAGCACCAGGACCTCGGGGACCGGGGAGCTGTTTTTT	CASSTRTSGTGELFF
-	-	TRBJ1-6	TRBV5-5	TGTGCCAGCAGCCTGACCTACGGGGGGGAATCCTATAATTCACCCCTCCACTTT	CASSLTYGGESYNSPLHF
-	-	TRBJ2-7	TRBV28	TGTGCCAGCAGTTTATCCCTGTCGGGAGTTGAGCAGTACTTC	CASSLSLSGVEQYF
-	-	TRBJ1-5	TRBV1	TGCACCAGCAGCTTCAGGGGGCACTCTTATAGCAATCAGCCCCAGCATTTT	CTSSFRGHSYSNQPQHF
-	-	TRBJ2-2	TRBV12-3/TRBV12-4	TGTGCCAGCAGTTTACAGGGAGGGGAGCTGTTTTTT	CASSLQGGELFF
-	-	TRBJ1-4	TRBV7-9	TGTGCCAGCAGCGTTGAGGGAGGGGGAGGTGAAAAACTGTTTTTT	CASSVEGGGGEKLFF
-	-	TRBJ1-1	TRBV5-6	TGTGCCAGCAGCTTGGGTTTTGGCGTTCGGGGTACTGAAGCTTTCTTT	CASSLGFGVRGTEAFF
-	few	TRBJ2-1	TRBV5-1	TGCGCCAGCAGCTTCAAAAGGGAGAATGAGCAGTTCTTC	CASSFKRENEQFF
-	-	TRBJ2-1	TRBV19	TGTGCCAGTACGGGGGGCGAAAGCTCCTACAATGAGCAGTTCTTC	CASTGGESSYNEQFF
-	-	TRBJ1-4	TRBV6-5	TGTGCCAGCCGCGGGTTCTCCGGTGAAAAACTGTTTTTT	CASRGFSGEKLFF
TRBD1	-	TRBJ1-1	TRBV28	TGTGCCAGCAGTTTACCGGGGACAGGCGGCGGGATGAACACTGAAGCTTTCTTT	CASSLPGTGGGMNTEAFF
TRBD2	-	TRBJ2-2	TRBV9	TGTGCCAGCAGCGTCGGGCTAGCGGGAGGAATGGCGAACACCGGGGAGCTGTTTTTT	CASSVGLAGGMANTGELFF
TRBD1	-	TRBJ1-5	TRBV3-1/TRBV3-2	TGTGCCAGCAGCCTGGGACAGAACAATCAGCCCCAGCATTTT	CASSLGQNNQPQHF
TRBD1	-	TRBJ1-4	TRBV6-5	TGTGCCAGCAGACTAGGACAGGGTACTACTGAAAAACTGTTTTTT	CASRLGQGTTEKLFF
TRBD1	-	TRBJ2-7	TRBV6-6	TGTGCCAGCAGTAGGACAGGGCGCGAGCAGTACTTC	CASSRTGREQYF
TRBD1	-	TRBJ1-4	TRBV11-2	TGTGCCAGCAGCTTCGGAAACAGGGGGAATGAAAAACTGTTTTTT	CASSFGNRGNEKLFF
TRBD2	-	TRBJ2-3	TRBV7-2	TGTGCCAGCAACGGCGGGGGGGCCACAGATACGCAGTATTTT	CASNGGGATDTQYF
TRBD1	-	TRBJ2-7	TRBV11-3	TGTGCCAGCAGCCCAAGGGACAGGGAGTACGAGCAGTACTTC	CASSPRDREYEQYF
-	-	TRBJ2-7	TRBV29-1	TGCAGCGTGCTGACTGGCTACGAGCAGTACTTC	CSVLTGYEQYF